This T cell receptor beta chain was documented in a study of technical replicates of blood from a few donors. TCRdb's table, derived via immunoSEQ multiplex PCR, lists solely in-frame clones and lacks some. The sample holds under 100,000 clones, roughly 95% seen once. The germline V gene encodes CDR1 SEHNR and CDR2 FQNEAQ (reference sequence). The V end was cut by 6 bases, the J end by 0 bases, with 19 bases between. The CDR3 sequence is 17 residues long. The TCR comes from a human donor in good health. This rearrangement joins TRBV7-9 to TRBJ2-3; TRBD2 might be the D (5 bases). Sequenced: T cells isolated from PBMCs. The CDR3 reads CASSSSGRAVSTDTQYF. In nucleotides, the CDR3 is TGTGCCAGCAGTTCCTCCGGGCGGGCGGTAAGCACAGATACGCAGTATTTT.